Listed below are T cell receptor beta chains from one sample, sequenced in a study of cytomegalovirus exposure and HLA in healthy donors. Assay: immunoSEQ multiplex PCR; the TCRdb copy retains only in-frame clones and omits some. The sample has approximately 110,000 clones, roughly 94% seen once. The sample consisted of PBMCs. The receptor source for this set is a woman aged 18-29 years in good health and CMV-seronegative. The CDR3 runs from the conserved cysteine through the conserved F or W. A D gene is named only where the DNA matches it firmly. Expanded clones are given a class, and other clones once, few, many or no size at all.

clone_size,d_call,j_call,v_call,cdr3_aa,cdr3_nt
NA,TRBD1,TRBJ2-1,TRBV6-6,CASSLEGAATYNEQFF,TGTGCCAGCAGTCTCGAGGGGGCCGCAACCTACAATGAGCAGTTCTTC
NA,NA,TRBJ1-1,TRBV5-4,CASTRGRNTEAFF,TGTGCCAGCACCAGAGGGAGGAACACTGAAGCTTTCTTT
once,NA,TRBJ2-7,TRBV30,CAWSVLVNNEQYF,TGTGCCTGGAGTGTACTGGTAAATAACGAGCAGTACTTC
once,TRBD1,TRBJ2-7,TRBV7-3,CASNSRSGQGTPSLQEQYF,TGTGCCAGCAACTCCCGATCGGGACAGGGGACACCCTCCCTTCAGGAGCAGTACTTC
NA,TRBD1,TRBJ1-6,TRBV6-6,CASSYFLTGINSPLHF,TGTGCCAGCAGTTACTTCCTGACAGGGATAAATTCACCCCTCCACTTT
NA,NA,TRBJ1-1,TRBV27,CASRRTPIMNTEAFF,TGTGCCAGCAGGCGAACCCCAATCATGAACACTGAAGCTTTCTTT
NA,TRBD2,TRBJ2-4,TRBV7-9,CASSLGLTSPLAKNIQYF,TGTGCCAGCAGCTTAGGTTTGACTAGCCCCCTAGCCAAAAACATTCAGTACTTC
NA,TRBD2,TRBJ2-1,TRBV4-1,CASSQRGSGAYNEQFF,TGCGCCAGCAGCCAGAGGGGTAGCGGGGCTTACAATGAGCAGTTCTTC
NA,NA,TRBJ1-5,TRBV19,CASSITWSSNQPQHF,TGTGCCAGTAGTATAACTTGGAGTAGCAATCAGCCCCAGCATTTT
NA,NA,TRBJ1-1,TRBV2,CASRTGAEAFF,TGTGCCAGCAGAACGGGGGCTGAAGCTTTCTTT
NA,NA,TRBJ1-3,TRBV6-6,CASMNLNSGNTIYF,TGTGCCAGCATGAACCTAAACTCTGGAAACACCATATATTTT
NA,NA,TRBJ2-5,TRBV4-1,CASSQVPGATETQYF,TGCGCCAGCAGCCAAGTCCCGGGAGCTACGGAGACCCAGTACTTC
NA,TRBD1,TRBJ1-5,TRBV19,CASSILTGGQPQHF,TGTGCCAGTAGTATTTTGACAGGGGGTCAGCCCCAGCATTTT
NA,NA,TRBJ2-1,TRBV2,CASRTGSSYNEQFF,TGTGCCAGCAGGACAGGTAGTTCCTACAATGAGCAGTTCTTC
NA,TRBD1,TRBJ2-6,TRBV5-8,CASSPGQAGANVLTF,TGTGCCAGCAGCCCCGGACAGGCTGGGGCCAACGTCCTGACTTTC
NA,TRBD1,TRBJ1-5,TRBV6-5,CASSNRGGNQPQHF,TGTGCCAGCAGTAACAGGGGCGGCAATCAGCCCCAGCATTTT
NA,NA,TRBJ2-3,TRBV6-5,CASSYSLSTDTQYF,TGTGCCAGCAGTTACTCGCTAAGCACAGATACGCAGTATTTT
once,TRBD2,TRBJ2-1,TRBV7-6,CASSLASGGAGEQFF,TGTGCCAGCAGCTTAGCCAGCGGGGGGGCTGGTGAGCAGTTCTTC
NA,NA,TRBJ1-6,TRBV4-1,CASSQVLGGAPSYNSPLHF,TGCGCCAGCAGCCAAGTCCTTGGGGGGGCCCCCTCCTATAATTCACCCCTCCACTTT
NA,NA,TRBJ2-2,TRBV6-5,CASSGSRHITGELFF,TGTGCCAGCAGTGGTTCCAGACACATCACCGGGGAGCTGTTTTTT
NA,TRBD1,TRBJ1-6,TRBV7-6,CASSEGTGGTYSPLHF,TGTGCCAGCAGCGAGGGGACAGGGGGAACGTATTCACCCCTCCACTTT
NA,TRBD1,TRBJ1-1,TRBV30,CAWNRDRSLMNTEAFF,TGTGCCTGGAACCGGGACAGGAGTCTCATGAACACTGAAGCTTTCTTT
NA,NA,TRBJ2-1,TRBV7-9,CASSSNTGFDDEQFF,TGTGCCAGCAGCTCCAACACAGGGTTTGATGATGAGCAGTTCTTC
NA,NA,TRBJ2-3,TRBV6-5,CASSPPGSDTQYF,TGTGCCAGCAGTCCCCCCGGGTCAGATACGCAGTATTTT
NA,TRBD1,TRBJ2-7,TRBV6-1,CASSKGAANEQYF,TGTGCCAGCTCTAAGGGGGCGGCTAACGAGCAGTACTTC
NA,TRBD1,TRBJ1-2,TRBV7-9,CASSLGWQGDGYTF,TGTGCCAGCAGCTTAGGGTGGCAGGGGGATGGCTACACCTTC
once,NA,TRBJ1-4,TRBV5-1,CASSLGGGIEKLFF,TGCGCCAGCAGCTTGGGGGGGGGAATTGAAAAACTGTTTTTT
NA,TRBD1,TRBJ1-3,TRBV5-1,CASHPGGNGNTIYF,TGCGCCAGCCACCCAGGGGGGAACGGAAACACCATATATTTT
NA,NA,TRBJ1-2,TRBV30,CAWIRRERNGYTF,TGTGCCTGGATCCGTCGCGAGAGAAATGGCTACACCTTC
NA,NA,TRBJ1-5,TRBV6-1,CASSEEIGGEPQHF,TGTGCCAGCAGTGAAGAGATAGGAGGGGAGCCCCAGCATTTT
NA,TRBD2,TRBJ2-1,TRBV9,CASSVAGGLDNEQFF,TGTGCCAGCAGCGTAGCGGGGGGGCTCGACAATGAGCAGTTCTTC
NA,TRBD2,TRBJ2-5,TRBV2,CASTQLAEETQYF,TGTGCCAGCACACAACTAGCGGAAGAGACCCAGTACTTC